This T cell receptor (beta chain) was sequenced for a study of identical twins. Findings and caveats of the study: Modelling underestimated the level of out-of-frame TCR alpha sharing observed in monozygotic twins.

TCRdb re-analysed the 5' RACE reads in MiXCR, keeping a single row per CDR3 protein. The sample consists of around 570,000 distinct CDR3 sequences, around 9.6% of them appearing once. This CDR3 has 13 residues. Germline CDR1 is SGHTA and CDR2 is FQGTGA. Trimming took off 5 bases at V and 6 bases at J, with 13 bases between the two ends. There are many counts of this clonotype. The antigen is not known. The sample also formed part of further work on yellow fever vaccine responses in identical twins.

This sequence was found in a woman aged 18-29 years in good health. The sequenced sample consisted of PBMCs. The chain combines TRBV7-3 with TRBJ1-2; D is undetermined. CDR3 bases: TGTGCCAGCAGCGCACAAAACCGAGATGGCTACACCTTC. Protein product: CASSAQNRDGYTF. The complete variable domain, with remaining parts taken from reference TRBV7-3 and TRBJ1-2, reads GAGVSQTPSNKVTEKGKYVELRCDPISGHTALYWYRQSLGQGPEFLIYFQGTGAADDSGLPNDRFFAVRPEGSVSTLKIQRTERGDSAVYLCASSAQNRDGYTFGSGTRLTVV.